A single TCR beta chain is shown here with its context. The data were taken from a study of T cells in Graves' hyperthyroidism and ophthalmopathy. Amplification of TCR beta CDR3 regions used RNA as the template. The HTBI primer set served for first-round RT-PCR of the TCR CDR3. TCRdb re-called the multiplex PCR reads through MiXCR, storing one row per CDR3 protein. The sample yields over 450,000 distinct CDR3 sequences, about a sixth seen once. Sequencing was performed on blood. This TCR was recovered from a woman under 30 with Graves' ophthalmopathy.

CDR3 DNA sequence: TGTGCCAACATTGAGACTCAGGACGAGCAGTACTTC. This sequence encodes CANIETQDEQYF. The V and J genes are TRBV6-2 or TRBV6-3 and TRBJ2-7, with no clear D. The CDR3 is 12 amino acids. CDR1 is MNHEY, CDR2 SVGEGT, per germline. V dropped 10 bases and J dropped 5 bases, with 15 bases sitting between them.